This T cell receptor (beta chain) is from a study of regulatory T cells in long-lasting Graves disease. This CDR3 is built from 15 residues. The V end was cut by 1 base, the J end by 2 bases, with 9 bases between. This clonotype was picked up many times. Time point reported: newly diagnosed GD, antithyroid drugs for less than 3 months. The TCR library used RNA extracted from PBMCs. Arm-PCR of CDR3 regions and iRepertoire HTBI primers were the basis on which TCR beta libraries were built. MiXCR was run by TCRdb on the multiplex PCR reads, yielding one entry per CDR3 protein. The repertoire consists of roughly 610,000 distinct CDR3 sequences, with approximately 16% occurring once and the leading ten covering about 11%. This sample also appeared in a second study, on T cells in Graves' hyperthyroidism and ophthalmopathy.

The chain employs TRBV12-3 or TRBV12-4 and TRBJ2-4; the D gene is possibly TRBD1 (5 bases). This sequence originates from a man aged 18 to 30 with Graves disease. The sample was peripheral blood mononuclear cells (PBMCs), taken at new diagnosis, from a patient treated with antithyroid drugs. The CDR3 nucleotides read TGTGCCAGCAGTTTAGTTCGGACAACCAAAAACATTCAGTACTTC. This translates into CASSLVRTTKNIQYF.